This T cell receptor (beta chain) came from a study of blood T cell repertoires in COVID-19. Study-wide background: Samples representing acute and convalescent COVID-19 were sourced from the United States, Italy and Spain. From T cells, B-cell-depleted T cells, or PBMCs came the material, which was cDNA or gDNA.

Using immunoSEQ multiplex PCR, the repertoire was profiled, and TCRdb retains in-frame clones only, with some absent. The profile shows about 400,000 clones, around 84% of them singletons. This TCR was recovered from a human donor in a cohort sampled during active COVID-19. The specimen was peripheral blood.

CDR3 amino acids: CASTAGGAVPNYGYTF. The CDR3 DNA follows: TGTGCCAGCACCGCAGGGGGCGCCGTGCCTAACTATGGCTACACCTTC. V usage is TRBV28 and J usage is TRBJ1-2; TRBD1 matches at 8 bases. Germline V gives CDR1 MDHEN, CDR2 SYDVKM. Trimming cost V 7 bases and J 0 bases; bases outside gene matches: 10. The length of the CDR3 is 16 residues.